The rows below give T cell receptor beta chains drawn from one sample of a study of a mutant IDH1 vaccine in newly diagnosed glioma. These receptors' targets are unknown. Produced via immunoSEQ multiplex PCR; TCRdb's table is partial and in-frame only. The sample yields 120,000 or so clones, around 80% seen once. The sample consisted of PBMCs, taken from a glioma patient whose treatment included an IDH1 peptide vaccine. These receptor sequences come from a man in his forties or fifties with glioma. Both conserved end residues are part of each CDR3. A D gene is named only where the DNA matches it firmly. The listing skips clone size in some rows; elsewhere it reads once, few, many or a size class.

abundance: -
v_gene: TRBV12-5
d_gene: -
j_gene: TRBJ1-2
CDR3aa: CATRAGANYGYTF
CDR3nt: TGTGCTACAAGGGCAGGGGCTAACTATGGCTACACCTTC

abundance: -
v_gene: TRBV5-4
d_gene: TRBD1
j_gene: TRBJ1-3
CDR3aa: CASSYDRGTGNTIYF
CDR3nt: TGTGCCAGCAGTTACGACAGGGGGACTGGAAACACCATATATTTT

abundance: -
v_gene: TRBV28
d_gene: -
j_gene: TRBJ2-7
CDR3aa: CASSSMAGLSYEQYF
CDR3nt: TGTGCCAGCAGTTCTATGGCGGGCCTATCCTACGAGCAGTACTTC

abundance: once
v_gene: TRBV29-1
d_gene: -
j_gene: TRBJ2-1
CDR3aa: CSVEDLVPSEFF
CDR3nt: TGCAGCGTTGAAGATCTCGTACCCAGCGAGTTCTTC

abundance: -
v_gene: TRBV4-3
d_gene: -
j_gene: TRBJ1-1
CDR3aa: CASSQDQGTEAFF
CDR3nt: TGCGCCAGCAGCCAAGATCAGGGCACTGAAGCTTTCTTT

abundance: once
v_gene: TRBV7-2
d_gene: -
j_gene: TRBJ1-5
CDR3aa: CASSSRQASQPQHF
CDR3nt: TGTGCCAGCAGCTCCCGACAGGCGAGTCAGCCCCAGCATTTT

abundance: once
v_gene: TRBV6-1
d_gene: -
j_gene: TRBJ1-4
CDR3aa: CASRGGTANEKLFF
CDR3nt: TGTGCCAGCAGGGGCGGGACGGCTAATGAAAAACTGTTTTTT

abundance: once
v_gene: TRBV5-4
d_gene: -
j_gene: TRBJ1-4
CDR3aa: CASSTKTGGSTNEKLFF
CDR3nt: TGTGCCAGCAGCACAAAGACGGGGGGGTCAACTAATGAAAAACTGTTTTTT

abundance: -
v_gene: TRBV6-4
d_gene: -
j_gene: TRBJ1-6
CDR3aa: CASSDSAGSDSPLHF
CDR3nt: TGTGCCAGCAGTGACTCTGCAGGGTCGGATTCACCCCTCCACTTT

abundance: -
v_gene: TRBV4-1
d_gene: -
j_gene: TRBJ2-5
CDR3aa: CASSQETGRKTQYF
CDR3nt: TGCGCCAGCAGCCAAGAAACGGGACGGAAGACCCAGTACTTC

abundance: -
v_gene: TRBV7-9
d_gene: -
j_gene: TRBJ2-7
CDR3aa: CASSPRGRTDLSEQYF
CDR3nt: TGTGCCAGCAGCCCAAGGGGCCGGACGGACCTTTCCGAGCAGTACTTC

abundance: many
v_gene: TRBV14
d_gene: -
j_gene: TRBJ2-1
CDR3aa: CASSLARVGEQFF
CDR3nt: TGTGCCAGCAGCCTAGCCCGAGTAGGTGAGCAGTTCTTC

abundance: once
v_gene: TRBV14
d_gene: -
j_gene: TRBJ2-1
CDR3aa: CASSREVGVGEQFF
CDR3nt: TGTGCCAGCAGCCGGGAGGTCGGAGTAGGGGAGCAGTTCTTC

abundance: -
v_gene: TRBV5-6
d_gene: -
j_gene: TRBJ1-2
CDR3aa: CASSFGPGRRYGYTF
CDR3nt: TGTGCCAGCAGTTTCGGACCAGGCAGGAGGTATGGCTACACCTTC

abundance: -
v_gene: TRBV25-1
d_gene: -
j_gene: TRBJ1-3
CDR3aa: CASQGLGTGNTIYF
CDR3nt: TGTGCCAGCCAAGGACTAGGTACTGGAAACACCATATATTTT

abundance: -
v_gene: TRBV28
d_gene: -
j_gene: TRBJ1-1
CDR3aa: CASSSRISEAFF
CDR3nt: TGTGCCAGCAGCTCAAGAATTTCTGAAGCTTTCTTT

abundance: few
v_gene: TRBV9
d_gene: -
j_gene: TRBJ2-1
CDR3aa: CASSVEFYNEQFF
CDR3nt: TGTGCCAGCAGCGTAGAGTTCTACAATGAGCAGTTCTTC

abundance: -
v_gene: TRBV4-3
d_gene: -
j_gene: TRBJ2-2
CDR3aa: CASSQDVRAGELFF
CDR3nt: TGCGCCAGCAGCCAAGATGTGCGGGCCGGGGAGCTGTTTTTT

abundance: -
v_gene: TRBV5-4
d_gene: -
j_gene: TRBJ2-1
CDR3aa: CASSLVGGPGEQFF
CDR3nt: TGTGCCAGCAGCTTGGTGGGGGGCCCGGGTGAGCAGTTCTTC

abundance: once
v_gene: TRBV30
d_gene: -
j_gene: TRBJ1-2
CDR3aa: CAWRPEISGYTF
CDR3nt: TGTGCCTGGAGACCAGAAATAAGTGGCTACACCTTC

abundance: -
v_gene: TRBV6-6
d_gene: -
j_gene: TRBJ2-1
CDR3aa: CASSYSSDSYNEQFF
CDR3nt: TGTGCCAGCAGTTACTCATCTGACTCCTACAATGAGCAGTTCTTC

abundance: -
v_gene: TRBV6-5
d_gene: -
j_gene: TRBJ2-7
CDR3aa: CASSSAGFEQYF
CDR3nt: TGTGCCAGCAGTTCCGCGGGTTTCGAGCAGTACTTC

abundance: few
v_gene: TRBV29-1
d_gene: -
j_gene: TRBJ1-1
CDR3aa: CSAVRGNTEAFF
CDR3nt: TGCAGCGCCGTCAGGGGGAACACTGAAGCTTTCTTT

abundance: few
v_gene: TRBV5-1
d_gene: -
j_gene: TRBJ1-1
CDR3aa: CASSDLWAEAFF
CDR3nt: TGCGCCAGCAGCGACTTATGGGCGGAAGCTTTCTTT

abundance: -
v_gene: TRBV11-2
d_gene: -
j_gene: TRBJ2-7
CDR3aa: CASSPGQGGYEQYF
CDR3nt: TGTGCCAGCAGCCCTGGACAGGGAGGGTACGAGCAGTACTTC

abundance: -
v_gene: TRBV7-2
d_gene: -
j_gene: TRBJ2-6
CDR3aa: CASRPRQVSGPSGANVLTF
CDR3nt: TGTGCCAGCAGGCCGCGACAGGTCAGTGGTCCCTCTGGGGCCAACGTCCTGACTTTC

abundance: few
v_gene: TRBV19
d_gene: -
j_gene: TRBJ2-6
CDR3aa: CASSRYSGTLGGANVLTF
CDR3nt: TGTGCCAGTAGTAGATACTCCGGGACCCTGGGTGGGGCCAACGTCCTGACTTTC

abundance: -
v_gene: TRBV28
d_gene: -
j_gene: TRBJ2-7
CDR3aa: CASSHRFDYEQYF
CDR3nt: TGTGCCAGCAGTCACAGGTTTGACTACGAGCAGTACTTC

abundance: -
v_gene: TRBV7-8
d_gene: TRBD2
j_gene: TRBJ2-5
CDR3aa: CASSSVAGGQETQYF
CDR3nt: TGTGCCAGCAGCTCCGTAGCGGGAGGGCAAGAGACCCAGTACTTC

abundance: -
v_gene: TRBV19
d_gene: -
j_gene: TRBJ1-5
CDR3aa: CASSTDTGFPQHF
CDR3nt: TGTGCCAGTAGCACAGACACCGGCTTTCCCCAGCATTTT

abundance: -
v_gene: TRBV21-1
d_gene: -
j_gene: TRBJ2-7
CDR3aa: CASSKTVPSYEQYF
CDR3nt: TGTGCCAGCAGCAAAACAGTTCCTTCCTACGAGCAGTACTTC

abundance: -
v_gene: TRBV9
d_gene: -
j_gene: TRBJ1-2
CDR3aa: CASSPPHSTGYTF
CDR3nt: TGTGCCAGCAGCCCACCCCACAGCACTGGCTACACCTTC

abundance: -
v_gene: TRBV2
d_gene: -
j_gene: TRBJ1-5
CDR3aa: CASSDSWGSNQPQHF
CDR3nt: TGTGCCAGCAGTGATTCCTGGGGTAGCAATCAGCCCCAGCATTTT

abundance: -
v_gene: TRBV4-3
d_gene: -
j_gene: TRBJ2-3
CDR3aa: CASSQDKTADTQYF
CDR3nt: TGCGCCAGCAGCCAAGATAAAACCGCAGATACGCAGTATTTT

abundance: -
v_gene: TRBV6-7
d_gene: -
j_gene: TRBJ2-5
CDR3aa: CASRPPEYQETQYF
CDR3nt: TGTGCCAGCAGACCACCCGAGTACCAAGAGACCCAGTACTTC

abundance: -
v_gene: TRBV9
d_gene: TRBD1
j_gene: TRBJ2-7
CDR3aa: CASSARTGLTYEQYF
CDR3nt: TGTGCCAGCAGCGCTAGGACAGGCCTTACCTACGAGCAGTACTTC

abundance: -
v_gene: TRBV29-1
d_gene: TRBD1
j_gene: TRBJ1-2
CDR3aa: CSVTGTGGFYTF
CDR3nt: TGCAGCGTTACCGGGACAGGGGGCTTCTACACCTTC

abundance: -
v_gene: TRBV10-1
d_gene: -
j_gene: TRBJ1-2
CDR3aa: CASSESPQGGYTF
CDR3nt: TGCGCCAGCAGTGAGTCCCCACAGGGAGGCTACACCTTC

abundance: -
v_gene: TRBV6-1
d_gene: TRBD1
j_gene: TRBJ2-3
CDR3aa: CASSARQGRNADTQYF
CDR3nt: TGTGCCAGCAGTGCAAGACAGGGGAGAAACGCAGATACGCAGTATTTT

abundance: -
v_gene: TRBV30
d_gene: -
j_gene: TRBJ1-1
CDR3aa: CAWRGLGSEAFF
CDR3nt: TGTGCCTGGAGGGGCCTAGGGTCTGAAGCTTTCTTT

abundance: -
v_gene: TRBV25-1
d_gene: -
j_gene: TRBJ1-3
CDR3aa: CASSLQSGNTIYF
CDR3nt: TGTGCCAGCAGTCTACAGTCTGGAAACACCATATATTTT

abundance: -
v_gene: TRBV15
d_gene: -
j_gene: TRBJ1-2
CDR3aa: CATSRERQFYGYTF
CDR3nt: TGTGCCACCAGCAGAGAGAGGCAGTTCTATGGCTACACCTTC

abundance: once
v_gene: TRBV7-9
d_gene: TRBD2
j_gene: TRBJ2-3
CDR3aa: CASNHDGGSPDTQYF
CDR3nt: TGTGCCAGCAACCACGATGGCGGGAGCCCAGATACGCAGTATTTT

abundance: -
v_gene: TRBV5-4
d_gene: TRBD2
j_gene: TRBJ2-6
CDR3aa: CASSPPWGGAGANVLTF
CDR3nt: TGTGCCAGCAGCCCCCCGTGGGGGGGAGCTGGGGCCAACGTCCTGACTTTC

abundance: few
v_gene: TRBV25-1
d_gene: TRBD2
j_gene: TRBJ2-1
CDR3aa: CASSAAGFSGRGNEQFF
CDR3nt: TGTGCCAGCAGTGCGGCAGGGTTTAGCGGGAGAGGGAATGAGCAGTTCTTC

abundance: -
v_gene: TRBV7-6
d_gene: -
j_gene: TRBJ1-3
CDR3aa: CASSLGHSGNTIYF
CDR3nt: TGTGCCAGCAGCTTAGGCCACTCTGGAAACACCATATATTTT

abundance: -
v_gene: TRBV19
d_gene: -
j_gene: TRBJ1-1
CDR3aa: CASSISYREGTEAFF
CDR3nt: TGTGCCAGTAGTATATCCTACAGGGAGGGCACTGAAGCTTTCTTT

abundance: many
v_gene: TRBV19
d_gene: TRBD1
j_gene: TRBJ2-2
CDR3aa: CASNWDRERSSNTGELFF
CDR3nt: TGTGCCAGTAATTGGGACAGGGAACGCTCTTCGAACACCGGGGAGCTGTTTTTT

abundance: many
v_gene: TRBV18
d_gene: -
j_gene: TRBJ1-1
CDR3aa: CASSPGFGSTEAFF
CDR3nt: TGTGCCAGCTCACCAGGCTTTGGGAGCACTGAAGCTTTCTTT

abundance: -
v_gene: TRBV7-3
d_gene: -
j_gene: TRBJ2-2
CDR3aa: CASSLTVNTGELFF
CDR3nt: TGTGCCAGCAGCTTAACGGTGAACACCGGGGAGCTGTTTTTT